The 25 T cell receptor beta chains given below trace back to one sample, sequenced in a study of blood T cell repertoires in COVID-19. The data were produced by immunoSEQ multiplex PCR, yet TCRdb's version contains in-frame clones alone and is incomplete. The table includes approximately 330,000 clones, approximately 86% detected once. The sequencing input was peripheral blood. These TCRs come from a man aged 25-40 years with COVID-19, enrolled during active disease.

The CDR3 coding sequence is TGCGCCAGCAGCCAAGAATGGACCGGGACAGGCGGAGAAAAACTGTTTTTT. This translates into CASSQEWTGTGGEKLFF. The chain recombines TRBV4-3 with TRBJ1-4; TRBD1 aligns across 8 bases. This CDR3 is 17 amino acids long. CDR1 and CDR2 (germline): LGHNA, YSLEER. V shed 0 bases and J 8 bases; nucleotides not matched to a gene: 11.

CDR3 in DNA: TGTGCCAGCAGGGACAGGGGCTCTAGCAATCAGCCCCAGCATTTT. Its protein product is CASRDRGSSNQPQHF. V and J are TRBV6-5 and TRBJ1-5; 9 bases match TRBD1. The CDR3 runs to 15 residues. Germline lookup yields CDR1 MNHEY and CDR2 SVGAGI. Trimming removed 6 bases from V and 0 bases from J; junction bases left unmatched: 3.

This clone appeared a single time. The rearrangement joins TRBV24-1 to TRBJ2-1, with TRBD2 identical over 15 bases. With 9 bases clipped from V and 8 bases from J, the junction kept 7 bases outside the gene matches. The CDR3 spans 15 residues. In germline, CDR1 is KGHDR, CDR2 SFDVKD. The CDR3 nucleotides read TGTGCCACCGCGAGGACTAGCGGGAGGGCGGATGAGCAGTTCTTC. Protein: CATARTSGRADEQFF.

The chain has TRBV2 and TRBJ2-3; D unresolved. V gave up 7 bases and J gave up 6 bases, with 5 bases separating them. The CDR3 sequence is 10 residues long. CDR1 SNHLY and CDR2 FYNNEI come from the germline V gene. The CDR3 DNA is TGTGCCAGCAACCGGGATACGCAGTATTTT. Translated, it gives CASNRDTQYF.

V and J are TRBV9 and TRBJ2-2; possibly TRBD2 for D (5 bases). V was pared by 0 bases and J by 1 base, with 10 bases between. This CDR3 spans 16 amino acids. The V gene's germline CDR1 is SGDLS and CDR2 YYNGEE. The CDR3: CASSVGREQNTGELFF. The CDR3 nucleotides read TGTGCCAGCAGCGTAGGAAGGGAGCAGAACACCGGGGAGCTGTTTTTT.

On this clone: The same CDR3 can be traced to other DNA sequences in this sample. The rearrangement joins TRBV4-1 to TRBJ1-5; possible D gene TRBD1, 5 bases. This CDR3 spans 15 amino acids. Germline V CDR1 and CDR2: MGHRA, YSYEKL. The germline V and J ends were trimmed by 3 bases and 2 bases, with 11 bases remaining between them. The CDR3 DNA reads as TGCGCCAGCAGCCAGCGAACCAGGGGCAATCAGCCCCAGCATTTT. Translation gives CASSQRTRGNQPQHF.

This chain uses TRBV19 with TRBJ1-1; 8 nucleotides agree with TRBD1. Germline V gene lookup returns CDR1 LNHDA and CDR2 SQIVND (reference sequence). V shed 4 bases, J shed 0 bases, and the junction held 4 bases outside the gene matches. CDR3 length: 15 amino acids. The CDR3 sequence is CASSTTGVVNTEAFF. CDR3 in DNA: TGTGCCAGTAGTACGACAGGGGTAGTGAACACTGAAGCTTTCTTT.

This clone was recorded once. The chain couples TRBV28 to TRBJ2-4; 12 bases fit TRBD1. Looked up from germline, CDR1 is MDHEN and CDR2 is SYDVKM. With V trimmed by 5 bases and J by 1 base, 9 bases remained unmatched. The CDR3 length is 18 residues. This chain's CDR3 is CASSPPGQGARAKNIQYF. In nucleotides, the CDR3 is TGTGCCAGCAGTCCTCCGGGACAGGGGGCAAGGGCCAAAAACATTCAGTACTTC.

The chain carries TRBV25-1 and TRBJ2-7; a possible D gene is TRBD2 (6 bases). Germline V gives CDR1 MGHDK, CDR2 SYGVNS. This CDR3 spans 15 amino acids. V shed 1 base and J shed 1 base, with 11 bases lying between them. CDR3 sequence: CASSEWGTASYEQYF. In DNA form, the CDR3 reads TGTGCCAGCAGTGAATGGGGGACTGCTTCCTACGAGCAGTACTTC.

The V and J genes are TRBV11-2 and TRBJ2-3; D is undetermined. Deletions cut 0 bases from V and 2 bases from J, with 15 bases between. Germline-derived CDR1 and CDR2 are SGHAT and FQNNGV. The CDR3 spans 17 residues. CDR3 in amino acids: CASSLDNRVPSTDTQYF. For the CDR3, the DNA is TGTGCCAGCAGCTTAGATAACCGGGTTCCTTCCACAGATACGCAGTATTTT.

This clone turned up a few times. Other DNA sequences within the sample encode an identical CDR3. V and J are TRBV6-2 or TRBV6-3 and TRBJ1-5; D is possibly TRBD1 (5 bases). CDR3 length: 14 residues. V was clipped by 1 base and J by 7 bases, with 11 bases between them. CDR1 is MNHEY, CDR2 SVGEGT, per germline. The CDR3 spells CASSYFQGGQPQHF. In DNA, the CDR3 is TGTGCCAGCAGTTACTTTCAGGGAGGCCAGCCCCAGCATTTT.

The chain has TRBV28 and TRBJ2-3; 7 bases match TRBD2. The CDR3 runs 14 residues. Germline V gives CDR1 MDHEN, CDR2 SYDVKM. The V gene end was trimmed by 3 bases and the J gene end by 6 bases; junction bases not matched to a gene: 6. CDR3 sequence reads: CASSFMAGDDTQYF. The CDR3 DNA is TGTGCCAGCAGTTTTATGGCGGGGGATGATACGCAGTATTTT. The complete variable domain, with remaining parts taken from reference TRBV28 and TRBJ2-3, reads DVKVTQSSRYLVKRTGEKVFLECVQDMDHENMFWYRQDPGLGLRLIYFSYDVKMKEKGDIPEGYSVSREKKERFSLILESASTNQTSMYLCASSFMAGDDTQYFGPGTRLTVL.

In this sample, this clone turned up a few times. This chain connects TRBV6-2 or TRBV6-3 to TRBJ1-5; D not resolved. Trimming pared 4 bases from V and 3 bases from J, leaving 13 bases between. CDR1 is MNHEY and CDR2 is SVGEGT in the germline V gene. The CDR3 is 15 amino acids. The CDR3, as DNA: TGTGCCAGCAGTTCACTAGGGCAATACAATCAGCCCCAGCATTTT. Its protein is CASSSLGQYNQPQHF.

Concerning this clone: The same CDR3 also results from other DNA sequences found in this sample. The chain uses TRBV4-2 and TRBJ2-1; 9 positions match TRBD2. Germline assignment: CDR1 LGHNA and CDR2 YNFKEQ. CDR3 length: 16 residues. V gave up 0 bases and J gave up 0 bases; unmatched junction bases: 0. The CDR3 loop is CASSQETSGSYNEQFF. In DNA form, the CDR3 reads TGTGCCAGCAGCCAAGAGACTAGCGGCTCCTACAATGAGCAGTTCTTC.

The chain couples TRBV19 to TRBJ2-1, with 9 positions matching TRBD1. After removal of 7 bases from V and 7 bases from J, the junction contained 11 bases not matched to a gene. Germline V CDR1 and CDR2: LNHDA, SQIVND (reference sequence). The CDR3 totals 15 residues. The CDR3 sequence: CASNPDRGFRNEQFF. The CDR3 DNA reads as TGTGCCAGTAACCCGGACAGGGGTTTTCGGAATGAGCAGTTCTTC.

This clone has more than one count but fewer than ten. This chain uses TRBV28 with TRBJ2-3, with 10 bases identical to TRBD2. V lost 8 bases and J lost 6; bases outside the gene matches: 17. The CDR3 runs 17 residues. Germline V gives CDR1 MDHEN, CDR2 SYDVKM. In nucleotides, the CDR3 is TGTGCCAGCCCTCGCACGGCTAGCGGGAGCAGGTGGGATACGCAGTATTTT. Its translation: CASPRTASGSRWDTQYF.

Here the CDR3 DNA reads TGTGCCAGCAGTTTTACCGGGACAGGCACAGATACGCAGTATTTT. Amino acid sequence: CASSFTGTGTDTQYF. The chain is built from TRBV6-9 and TRBJ2-3; 7 bases align to TRBD1. The CDR3 length is 15 residues. V lost 4 bases to trimming and J lost 1 base; unmatched junction nucleotides: 5. Per germline, CDR1 MNHGY and CDR2 SVAAGI.

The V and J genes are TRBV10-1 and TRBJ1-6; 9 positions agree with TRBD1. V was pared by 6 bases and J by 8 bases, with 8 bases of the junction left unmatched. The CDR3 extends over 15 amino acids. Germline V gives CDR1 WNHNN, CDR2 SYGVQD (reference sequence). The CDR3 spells CASSAWDRVHSPLHF. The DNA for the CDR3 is TGCGCCAGCAGCGCATGGGACAGGGTGCATTCACCCCTCCACTTT.

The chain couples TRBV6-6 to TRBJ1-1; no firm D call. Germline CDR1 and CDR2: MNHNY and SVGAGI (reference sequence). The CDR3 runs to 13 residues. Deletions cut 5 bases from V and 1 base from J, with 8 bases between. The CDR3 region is CASSPESNTEAFF. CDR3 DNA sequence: TGTGCCAGCAGTCCCGAGTCGAACACTGAAGCTTTCTTT.

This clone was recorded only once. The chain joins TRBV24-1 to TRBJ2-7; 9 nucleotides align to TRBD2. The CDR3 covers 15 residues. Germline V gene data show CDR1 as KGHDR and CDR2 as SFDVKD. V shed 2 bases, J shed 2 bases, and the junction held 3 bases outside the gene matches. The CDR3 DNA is TGTGCCACCAGTGATTCTAGCGGGACTCCCTACGAGCAGTACTTC. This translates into CATSDSSGTPYEQYF.

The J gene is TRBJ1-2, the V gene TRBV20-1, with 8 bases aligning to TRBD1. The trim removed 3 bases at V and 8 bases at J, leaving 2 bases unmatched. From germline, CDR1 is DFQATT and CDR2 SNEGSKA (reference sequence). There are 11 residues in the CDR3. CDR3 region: CSARDREGYTF. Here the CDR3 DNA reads TGCAGTGCTAGGGACAGGGAAGGCTACACCTTC.

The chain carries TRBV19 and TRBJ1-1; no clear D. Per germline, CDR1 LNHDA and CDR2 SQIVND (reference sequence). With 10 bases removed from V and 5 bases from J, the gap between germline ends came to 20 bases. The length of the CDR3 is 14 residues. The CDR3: CATRTNLGWTEAFF. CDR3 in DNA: TGTGCCACTAGAACTAATCTTGGGTGGACTGAAGCTTTCTTT. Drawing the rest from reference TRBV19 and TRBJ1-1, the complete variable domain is DGGITQSPKYLFRKEGQNVTLSCEQNLNHDAMYWYRQDPGQGLRLIYYSQIVNDFQKGDIAEGYSVSREKKESFPLTVTSAQKNPTAFYLCATRTNLGWTEAFFGQGTRLTVV.

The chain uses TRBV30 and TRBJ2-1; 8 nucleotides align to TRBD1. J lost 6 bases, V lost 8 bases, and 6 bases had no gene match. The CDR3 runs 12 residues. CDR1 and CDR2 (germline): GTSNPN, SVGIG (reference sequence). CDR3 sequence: CAAQTGVNEQFF. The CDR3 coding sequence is TGTGCCGCCCAGACAGGGGTCAATGAGCAGTTCTTC.

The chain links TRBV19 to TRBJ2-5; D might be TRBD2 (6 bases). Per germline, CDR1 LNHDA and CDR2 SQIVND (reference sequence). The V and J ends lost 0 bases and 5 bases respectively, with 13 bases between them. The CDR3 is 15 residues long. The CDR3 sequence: CASSIDRVGRETQYF. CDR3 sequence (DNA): TGTGCCAGTAGTATAGATCGCGTAGGGAGGGAGACCCAGTACTTC.

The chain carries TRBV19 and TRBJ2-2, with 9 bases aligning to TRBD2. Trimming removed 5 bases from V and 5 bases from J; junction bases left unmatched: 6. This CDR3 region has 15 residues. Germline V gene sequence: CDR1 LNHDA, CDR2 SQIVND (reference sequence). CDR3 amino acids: CASSLGLAITGELFF. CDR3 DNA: TGTGCCAGTAGTCTTGGACTAGCGATAACCGGGGAGCTGTTTTTT.